Reported below is one TCR beta chain. Its target antigen remains unknown. No base quality information exists; no much larger clone differs at one position. V is trimmed back by 4 bases and J by 5 bases, and the junction contains 14 bases that no gene match accounts for. The CDR3 holds 19 amino acids from the cysteine to the phenylalanine. Just CDR3 DNA is preserved here, 57 bases in frame from base 1. The data originate from a study of response to subunit inactivated influenza vaccine (dated by TCRdb to the late 2010s). About the study as a whole: To follow how T cells responded to a trivalent subunit inactivated influenza vaccine, the researchers relied on deep quantitative profiling of the T cell receptor repertoire. General study outcomes and caveats: The authors suggested that each seasonal influenza vaccination may recruit only a limited number of new T cells.

Receptors were amplified or captured by RT-PCR. TCRdb names Illumina HiSeq 2500 as the instrument used. TCRdb reanalyzed the raw reads on its own, using fastp at Q25 for trimming and MiXCR for clone calling, and kept in-frame beta chains. Each CDR3 protein gets just one entry, which takes the most common genes and DNA from the rows behind it. This sample comprises around 570,000 distinct CDR3 sequences, approximately 11% of them detected only once. The biggest ten clones account for 9.5% to 11% of the sample. These same records also appear under a second study, on T cells expressing NK-cell markers. The second investigation adds: TCR beta cDNA libraries were made by 5'RACE template switching that added a universal primer site and unique molecular identifiers. In sorted CD3+CD56+NKG2C+, CD3+CD56+NKG2C- and CD3+CD56-NKG2C+ T-cell subsets from eight donors, TCR beta-chain repertoires were profiled. Among the eight sequenced donors, only one was HCMV-seronegative, while the other seven were HCMV-seropositive. To restrict sorting to alphabetaTCR-expressing T cells, an anti-gammadeltaTCR antibody was added in several experiments. In over five donors, the dominant CD3+CD56+NKG2C+ clonotypes were among the top 10 CD8+ clonotypes and accounted for about 1.0-7.0% of CD8+ T cells. Those dominant clonotypes were again the most abundant among CD3+CD56-NKG2C+ cells in a handful of donors, at about 25-60.1%. Whether the expanded NKG2C-expressing T cell clones were specific for HCMV antigens remained unclear. Randomly selected healthy volunteers, three men and five women, were used as the eight sequenced donors. A commercial ELISA kit detecting HCMV-specific IgG in serum was used to determine HCMV serostatus. Ficoll density gradient centrifugation was used to isolate peripheral blood mononuclear cells from blood. For 5 or 6 donors, unsorted PBMC were also used to sequence bulk peripheral blood T-cell repertoires. cDNA synthesis was primed from the TCR beta constant segment, followed by two successive PCR amplification steps. The libraries were sequenced on Illumina HiSeq 2000/2500, MiSeq or NextSeq, producing 2 x 150 bp reads. MIGEC was used to demultiplex reads and group reads by UMI, and MiTCR was used to assemble and quantify clonotypes. To exclude erroneous sequences, only TCR cDNA sequences supported by at least two reads were retained. The tcR package was used for downstream repertoire analysis, and clonotypes were matched across fractions by CDR3 nucleotide sequence plus V segment. VDJmatch was used to annotate antigen specificity against VDJdb, with one amino acid substitution allowed in CDR3.

The rearrangement combines TRBV12-3 or TRBV12-4 with TRBJ2-3, and TRBD2 aligns with 14 junction nucleotides. The TCR was taken from a man in his forties or fifties who received an inactivated influenza vaccine. Donor details come from another sample of the same person, matched by shared clones. Here the sequenced sample was PBMCs from blood, taken on the day of vaccination. The DNA sequence is as follows: TGTGCCAGCAGTTCGGGGACTAGCGGGAGTGAAGTCGATGGAGATACGCAGTATTTT. It codes for CASSSGTSGSEVDGDTQYF.